This T cell receptor beta chain was sequenced in a study of T cell repertoires in cytomegalovirus infection. Study-level background: Epitope selection comprised recently identified HLA-C-restricted CMV epitopes and well-studied HLA-B-restricted CMV epitopes. Through public TCR beta signatures, both CMV infection and matching HLA type were indicated.

As regards this clonotype: What it binds is unknown.

Findings and limits, study-wide: Clonotypes of TCR beta that were HLA-C-restricted and CMV-specific dominated the ex vivo response. Carriage of CMV together with the relevant HLA was identifiable through cumulative public TCR beta family frequency.

Each CDR3 protein is one row after TCRdb ran MiXCR on the reads. The repertoire holds 650,000 to 900,000 distinct CDR3 sequences, roughly 28% seen once, with 10% to 15% in the top ten. The CDR3 length is 14 residues. CDR1 and CDR2 from the germline V gene are MNHEY and SVGAGI. V was pared by 6 bases and J by 2 bases, with 13 bases between. The specimen was cultured CD8+ T cells from PBMCs, collected from culture after CMV antigen stimulation. This chain links TRBV6-5 with TRBJ2-5; no firm D call. This sequence originates from a human donor in good health (CMV status not recorded). Some clones in this sample may be carry-over from other donors' samples. The CDR3 here is CASSFLEEQETQYF. In DNA, the CDR3 is TGTGCCAGCAGCTTCCTCGAGGAACAAGAGACCCAGTACTTC.